This TCR beta chain was identified in a study of graft-versus-host responses after intestinal transplantation. The V gene's germline CDR1 is GTSNPN and CDR2 SVGIG (reference sequence). The CDR3 totals 15 residues. Trimming took off 0 bases at V and 6 bases at J, with 17 bases between the two ends. TCRdb's table, derived via immunoSEQ multiplex PCR, lists solely in-frame clones and lacks some. The sample has under 7,000 clones; around 76% are singletons. Grafts had their tissue processed, releasing intraepithelial and lamina propria lymphocytes. This material consisted of ileum tissue, taken about 230 days after intestinal transplant. This TCR was sampled from a human patient who received an intestinal transplant, so some T cells may come from the graft donor. The rearrangement joins TRBV30 to TRBJ1-2; no clear D gene. CDR3 residues: CAWSVPRGWIDGYTF. DNA of the CDR3: TGTGCCTGGAGTGTACCACGGGGTTGGATTGATGGCTACACCTTC. The full variable domain, rest sourced from reference TRBV30 and TRBJ1-2, is SQTIHQWPATLVQPVGSPLSLECTVEGTSNPNLYWYRQAAGRGLQLLFYSVGIGQISSEVPQNLSASRPQDRQFILSSKKLLLSDSGFYLCAWSVPRGWIDGYTFGSGTRLTVV.